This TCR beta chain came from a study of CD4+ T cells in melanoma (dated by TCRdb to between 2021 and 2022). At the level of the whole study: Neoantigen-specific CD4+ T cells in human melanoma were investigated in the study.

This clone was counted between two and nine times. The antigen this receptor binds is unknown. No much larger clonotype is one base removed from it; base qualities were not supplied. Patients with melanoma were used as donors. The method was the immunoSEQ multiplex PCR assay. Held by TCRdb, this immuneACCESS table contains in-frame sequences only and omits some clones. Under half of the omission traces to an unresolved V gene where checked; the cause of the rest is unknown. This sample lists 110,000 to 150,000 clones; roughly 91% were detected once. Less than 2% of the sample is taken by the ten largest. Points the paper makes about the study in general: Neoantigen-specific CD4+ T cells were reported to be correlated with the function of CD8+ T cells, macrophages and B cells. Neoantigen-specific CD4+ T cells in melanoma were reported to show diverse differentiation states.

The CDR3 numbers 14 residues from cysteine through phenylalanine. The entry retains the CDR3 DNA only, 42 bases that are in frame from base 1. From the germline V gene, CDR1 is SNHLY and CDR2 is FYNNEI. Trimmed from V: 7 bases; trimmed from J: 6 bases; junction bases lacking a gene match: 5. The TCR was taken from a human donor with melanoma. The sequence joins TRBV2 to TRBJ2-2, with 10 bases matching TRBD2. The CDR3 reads CASIQRGGSGELFF. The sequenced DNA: TGTGCCAGCATCCAGCGGGGGGGATCCGGGGAGCTGTTTTTT.